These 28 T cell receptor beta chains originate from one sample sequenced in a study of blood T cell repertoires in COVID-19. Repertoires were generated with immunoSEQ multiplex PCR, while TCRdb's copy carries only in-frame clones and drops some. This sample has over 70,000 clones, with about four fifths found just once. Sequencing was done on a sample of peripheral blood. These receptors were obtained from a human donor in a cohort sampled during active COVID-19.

The CDR3 here is CASSEKGAREKLFF. The CDR3, as DNA: TGTGCCAGCAGTGAGAAGGGGGCGCGAGAAAAACTGTTTTTT. The gene calls are TRBV6-6 and TRBJ1-4; 7 bases are shared with TRBD1. This CDR3 has 14 residues. Unmatched junction bases numbered 8, after V lost 5 bases and J lost 8 bases. Germline V gene lookup returns CDR1 MNHNY and CDR2 SVGAGI (reference sequence).

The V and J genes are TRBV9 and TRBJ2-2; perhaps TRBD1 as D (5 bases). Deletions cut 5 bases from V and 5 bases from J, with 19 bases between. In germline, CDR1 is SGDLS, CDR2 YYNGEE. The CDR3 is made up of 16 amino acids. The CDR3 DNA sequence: TGTGCCAGCAGTGGCTCCCGTAGGGGTAGAACCGGGGAGCTGTTTTTT. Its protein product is CASSGSRRGRTGELFF. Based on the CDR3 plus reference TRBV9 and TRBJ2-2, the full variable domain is DSGVTQTPKHLITATGQRVTLRCSPRSGDLSVYWYQQSLDQGLQFLIQYYNGEERAKGNILERFSAQQFPDLHSELNLSSLELGDSALYFCASSGSRRGRTGELFFGEGSRLTVL.

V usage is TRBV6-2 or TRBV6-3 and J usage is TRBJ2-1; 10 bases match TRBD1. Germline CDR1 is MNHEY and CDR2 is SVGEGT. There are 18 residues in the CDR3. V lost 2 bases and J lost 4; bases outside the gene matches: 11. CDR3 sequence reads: CASSYPEGRDRGYNEQFF. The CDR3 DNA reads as TGTGCCAGCAGTTACCCCGAGGGCCGGGACAGGGGTTACAATGAGCAGTTCTTC.

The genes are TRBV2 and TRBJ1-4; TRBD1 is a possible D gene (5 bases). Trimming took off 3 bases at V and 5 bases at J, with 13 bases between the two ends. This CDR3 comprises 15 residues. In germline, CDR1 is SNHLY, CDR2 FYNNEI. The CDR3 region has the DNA TGTGCCAGCAGTGAGGATGGAAGGGGCAATGAAAAACTGTTTTTT. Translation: CASSEDGRGNEKLFF.

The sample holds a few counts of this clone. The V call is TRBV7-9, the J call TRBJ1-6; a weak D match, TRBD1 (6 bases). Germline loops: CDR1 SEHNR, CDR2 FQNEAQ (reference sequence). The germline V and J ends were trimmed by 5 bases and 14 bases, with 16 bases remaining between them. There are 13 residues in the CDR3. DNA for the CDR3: TGTGCCAGCAGCGCCAGGACAGACCGGACCCTCCACTTT. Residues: CASSARTDRTLHF.

CDR3 sequence (DNA): TGTGCCAGCTCACCACAGCGCCTCAGCTCCTATAATTCACCCCTCCACTTT. As protein: CASSPQRLSSYNSPLHF. V gene TRBV18 combines with J gene TRBJ1-6; D uncertain. The germline V and J ends were trimmed by 1 base and 0 bases, with 10 bases remaining between them. Germline CDR1 KGHSH, CDR2 LQKENI. CDR3 length: 17 amino acids.

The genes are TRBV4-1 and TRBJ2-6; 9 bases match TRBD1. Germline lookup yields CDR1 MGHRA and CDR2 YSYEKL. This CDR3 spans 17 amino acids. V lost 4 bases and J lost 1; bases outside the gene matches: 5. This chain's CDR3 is CASSPGTGMSGANVLTF. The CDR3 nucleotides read TGCGCCAGCAGCCCTGGGACAGGGATGTCTGGGGCCAACGTCCTGACTTTC.

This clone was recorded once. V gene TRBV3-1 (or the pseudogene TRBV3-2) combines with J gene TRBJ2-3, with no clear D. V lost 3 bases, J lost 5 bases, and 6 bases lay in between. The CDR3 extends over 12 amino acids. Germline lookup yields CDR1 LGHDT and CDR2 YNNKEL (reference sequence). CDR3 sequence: CASSHYRDTQYF. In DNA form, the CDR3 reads TGTGCCAGCAGCCACTATCGAGATACGCAGTATTTT.

The CDR3 region is CASSEGTGGAYTEAFF. The DNA of the CDR3 is TGTGCCAGCAGTGAAGGGACAGGGGGCGCATACACTGAAGCTTTCTTT. The rearrangement joins TRBV6-1 to TRBJ1-1, with 11 positions matching TRBD1. The CDR3 runs 16 residues. Looked up from germline, CDR1 is MNHNS and CDR2 is SASEGT. The ends lost 1 base at V and 3 bases at J; junction bases unmatched: 4.

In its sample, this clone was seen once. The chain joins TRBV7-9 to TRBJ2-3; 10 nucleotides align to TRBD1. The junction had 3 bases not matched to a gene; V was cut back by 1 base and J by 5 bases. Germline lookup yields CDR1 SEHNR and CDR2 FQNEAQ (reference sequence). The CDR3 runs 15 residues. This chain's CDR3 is CASSLGGTGVDTQYF. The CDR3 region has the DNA TGTGCCAGCAGCTTAGGTGGGACAGGGGTAGATACGCAGTATTTT.

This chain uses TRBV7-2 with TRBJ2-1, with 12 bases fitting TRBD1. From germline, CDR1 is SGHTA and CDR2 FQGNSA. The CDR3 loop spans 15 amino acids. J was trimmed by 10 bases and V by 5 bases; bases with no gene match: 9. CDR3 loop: CASSKPGQGAAEQFF. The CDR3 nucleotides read TGTGCCAGCAGCAAACCGGGACAGGGGGCTGCAGAGCAGTTCTTC.

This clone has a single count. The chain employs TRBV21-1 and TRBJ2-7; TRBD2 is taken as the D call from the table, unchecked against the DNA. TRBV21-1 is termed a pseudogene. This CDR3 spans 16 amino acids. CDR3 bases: TGTGCCAGCAGCAAAGTGGCGGCTCTTCACTCCTACGAGCAGTACTTC. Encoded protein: CASSKVAALHSYEQYF.

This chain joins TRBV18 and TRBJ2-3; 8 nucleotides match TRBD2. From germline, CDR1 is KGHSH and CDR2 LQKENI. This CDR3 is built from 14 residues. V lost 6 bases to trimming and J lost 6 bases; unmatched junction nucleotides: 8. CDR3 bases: TGTGCCAGCTCGTCGCGGGGGGCCCTGGATACGCAGTATTTT. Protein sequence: CASSSRGALDTQYF.

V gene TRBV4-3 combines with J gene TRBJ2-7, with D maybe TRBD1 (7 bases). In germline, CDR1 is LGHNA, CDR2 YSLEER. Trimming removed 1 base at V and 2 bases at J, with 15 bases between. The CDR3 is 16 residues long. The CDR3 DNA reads TGCGCCAGCAGCCAAGCATTCAGGGGGGATGCCTACGAGCAGTACTTC. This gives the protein CASSQAFRGDAYEQYF.

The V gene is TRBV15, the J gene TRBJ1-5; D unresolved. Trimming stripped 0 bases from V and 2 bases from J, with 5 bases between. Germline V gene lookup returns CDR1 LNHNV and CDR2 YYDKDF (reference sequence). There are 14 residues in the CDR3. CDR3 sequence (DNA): TGTGCCACCAGCAGAGATCGTGGCAATCAGCCCCAGCATTTT. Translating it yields CATSRDRGNQPQHF.

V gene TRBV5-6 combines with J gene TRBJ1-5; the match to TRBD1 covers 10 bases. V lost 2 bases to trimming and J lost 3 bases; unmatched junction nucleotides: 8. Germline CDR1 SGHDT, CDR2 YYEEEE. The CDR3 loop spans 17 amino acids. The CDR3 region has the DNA TGTGCCAGCAGCTTAGACAGGGGGCAACGAAACAATCAGCCCCAGCATTTT. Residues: CASSLDRGQRNNQPQHF.

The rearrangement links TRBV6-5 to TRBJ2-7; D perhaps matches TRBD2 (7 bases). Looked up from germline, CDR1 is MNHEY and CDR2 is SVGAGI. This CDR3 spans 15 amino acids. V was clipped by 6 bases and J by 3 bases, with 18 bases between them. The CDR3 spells CASRLQGGGIYEQYF. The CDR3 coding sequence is TGTGCCAGCAGACTACAGGGAGGGGGAATCTACGAGCAGTACTTC.

The CDR3 spells CASSLDGTGTYEQYF. The CDR3 DNA is TGTGCCAGCAGCTTGGATGGGACTGGAACCTACGAGCAGTACTTC. The J gene is TRBJ2-7, the V gene TRBV5-4; a possible D gene is TRBD2 (6 bases). The germline CDR1 and CDR2 sequences are SGHNT and YYREEE (reference sequence). V was cut by 0 bases and J by 2 bases, with 12 bases left in between. The CDR3 consists of 15 residues.

CDR3 nucleotide sequence: TGCGCCAGCAGCCAAAGGGAGCCGGGACAGGGGAGAAATGAGCAGTTCTTC. It yields the protein CASSQREPGQGRNEQFF. This chain uses TRBV4-1 with TRBJ2-1; TRBD1 matches 10 bases. Germline V gene lookup returns CDR1 MGHRA and CDR2 YSYEKL. Trimming took 2 bases from V and 7 from J; bases not matched to a gene: 11. The CDR3 runs 17 residues.

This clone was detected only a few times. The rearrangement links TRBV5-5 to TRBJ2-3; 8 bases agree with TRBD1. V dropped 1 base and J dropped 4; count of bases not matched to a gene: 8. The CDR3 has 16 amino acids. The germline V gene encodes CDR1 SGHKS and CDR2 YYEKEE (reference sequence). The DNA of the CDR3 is TGTGCCAGCAGCTTGCCCAGGGGGCATTACCCAGATACGCAGTATTTT. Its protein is CASSLPRGHYPDTQYF.

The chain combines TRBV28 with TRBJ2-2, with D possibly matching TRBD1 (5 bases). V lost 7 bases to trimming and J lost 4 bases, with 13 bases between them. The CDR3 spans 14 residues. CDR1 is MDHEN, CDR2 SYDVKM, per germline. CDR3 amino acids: CASTTLTGTGELFF. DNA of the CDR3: TGTGCCAGCACCACTCTCACAGGCACCGGGGAGCTGTTTTTT.

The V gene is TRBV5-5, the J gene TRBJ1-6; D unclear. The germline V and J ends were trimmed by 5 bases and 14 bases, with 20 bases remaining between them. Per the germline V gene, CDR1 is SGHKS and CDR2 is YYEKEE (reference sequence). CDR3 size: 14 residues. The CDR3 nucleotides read TGTGCCAGCAGTTCCGGGGAGGGAAATAGATCCCTCCACTTT. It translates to CASSSGEGNRSLHF.

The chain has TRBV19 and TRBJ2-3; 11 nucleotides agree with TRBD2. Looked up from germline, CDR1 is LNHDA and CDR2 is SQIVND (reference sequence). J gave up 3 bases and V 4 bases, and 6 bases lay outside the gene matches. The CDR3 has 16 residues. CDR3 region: CASSTPGTSGTDTQYF. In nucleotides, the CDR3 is TGTGCCAGTAGTACGCCTGGGACTAGCGGAACAGATACGCAGTATTTT.

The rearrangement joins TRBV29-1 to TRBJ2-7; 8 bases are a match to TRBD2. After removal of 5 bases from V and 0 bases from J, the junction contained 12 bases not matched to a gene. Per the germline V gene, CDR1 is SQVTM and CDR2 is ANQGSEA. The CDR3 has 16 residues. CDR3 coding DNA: TGCAGCGTTTCCCCCAGGCTAGCGGGCGACTCCTACGAGCAGTACTTC. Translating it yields CSVSPRLAGDSYEQYF.

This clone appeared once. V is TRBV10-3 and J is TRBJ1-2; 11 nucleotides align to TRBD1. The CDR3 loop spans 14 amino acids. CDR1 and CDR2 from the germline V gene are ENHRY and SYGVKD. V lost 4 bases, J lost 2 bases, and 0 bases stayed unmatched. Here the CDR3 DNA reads TGTGCCATCAGTGGGGACAGGGGGAACTATGGCTACACCTTC. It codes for CAISGDRGNYGYTF.

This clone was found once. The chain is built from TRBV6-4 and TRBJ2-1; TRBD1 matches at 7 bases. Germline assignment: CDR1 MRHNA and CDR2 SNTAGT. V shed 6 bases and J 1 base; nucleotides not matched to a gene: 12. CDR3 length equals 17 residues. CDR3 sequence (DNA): TGTGCCAGCAGAGAGAGACAGGGCCACGCTTCCTACAATGAGCAGTTCTTC. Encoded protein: CASRERQGHASYNEQFF.

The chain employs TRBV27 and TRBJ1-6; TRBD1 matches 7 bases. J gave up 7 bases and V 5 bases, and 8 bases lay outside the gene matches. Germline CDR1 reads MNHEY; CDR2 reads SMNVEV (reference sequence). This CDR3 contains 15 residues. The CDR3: CASSPTGLFNSPLHF. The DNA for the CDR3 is TGTGCCAGCAGTCCGACAGGGTTATTCAATTCACCCCTCCACTTT.

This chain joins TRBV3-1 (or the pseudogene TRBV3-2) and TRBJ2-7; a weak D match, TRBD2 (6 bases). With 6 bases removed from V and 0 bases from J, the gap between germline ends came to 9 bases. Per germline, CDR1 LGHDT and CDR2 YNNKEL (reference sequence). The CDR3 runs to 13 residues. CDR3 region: CASREGSSYEQYF. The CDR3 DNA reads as TGTGCCAGCAGGGAGGGCTCCTCCTACGAGCAGTACTTC.